This T cell receptor (beta chain) was captured in a study of neoadjuvant anti-PD-1 for oral cavity cancer. Trimming removed 3 bases from V and 6 bases from J, with 14 bases in between. The V gene's germline CDR1 is MGHDK and CDR2 SYGVNS. The CDR3 is 14 residues long. Six replicates per PBMC sample, mostly from around 500 ng of genomic DNA. Sequenced by immunoSEQ multiplex PCR; TCRdb stores in-frame clones only, minus some. The sample yields roughly 46,000 clones, approximately 80% seen once. Time point in this sample: after neoadjuvant nivolumab, at surgical resection. Specimen: PBMCs, collected after nivolumab (anti-PD-1) treatment. The J gene is TRBJ1-1, the V gene TRBV25-1; maybe TRBD1 (5 bases). This receptor was identified in a person aged 35-79 years with oral cavity squamous cell carcinoma. CDR3 loop: CASSELRGSPEAFF. The CDR3 DNA sequence: TGTGCCAGCAGTGAGCTAAGGGGTAGCCCTGAAGCTTTCTTT.